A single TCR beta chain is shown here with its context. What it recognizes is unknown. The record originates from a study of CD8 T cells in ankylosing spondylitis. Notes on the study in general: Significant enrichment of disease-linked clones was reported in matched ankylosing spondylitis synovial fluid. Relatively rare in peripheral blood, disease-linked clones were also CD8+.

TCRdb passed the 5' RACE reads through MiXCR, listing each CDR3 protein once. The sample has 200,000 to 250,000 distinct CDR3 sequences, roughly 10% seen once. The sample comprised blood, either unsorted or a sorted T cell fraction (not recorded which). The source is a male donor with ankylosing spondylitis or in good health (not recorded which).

The CDR3 sequence: CASSFASAQRTEAFF. CDR3 DNA: TGTGCCAGCAGCTTCGCCTCGGCCCAGCGGACTGAAGCTTTCTTT. This chain connects TRBV7-2 to TRBJ1-1; no clear D gene. CDR3 size: 15 residues. CDR1 and CDR2 (germline): SGHTA, FQGNSA. V was cut by 3 bases and J by 5 bases, with 16 bases left in between.